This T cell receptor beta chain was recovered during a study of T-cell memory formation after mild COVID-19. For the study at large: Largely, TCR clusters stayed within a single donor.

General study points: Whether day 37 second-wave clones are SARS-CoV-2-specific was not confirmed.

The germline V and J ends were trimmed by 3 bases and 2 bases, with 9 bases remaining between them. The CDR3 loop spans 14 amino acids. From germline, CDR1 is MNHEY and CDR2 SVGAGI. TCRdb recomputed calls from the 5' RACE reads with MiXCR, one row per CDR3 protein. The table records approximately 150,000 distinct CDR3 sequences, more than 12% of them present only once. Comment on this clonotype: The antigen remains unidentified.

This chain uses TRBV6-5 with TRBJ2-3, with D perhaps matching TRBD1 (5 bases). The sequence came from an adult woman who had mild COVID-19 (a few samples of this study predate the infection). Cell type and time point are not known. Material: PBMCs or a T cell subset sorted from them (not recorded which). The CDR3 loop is CASSYRRDTDTQYF. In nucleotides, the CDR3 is TGTGCCAGCAGTTATCGCAGGGACACAGATACGCAGTATTTT.